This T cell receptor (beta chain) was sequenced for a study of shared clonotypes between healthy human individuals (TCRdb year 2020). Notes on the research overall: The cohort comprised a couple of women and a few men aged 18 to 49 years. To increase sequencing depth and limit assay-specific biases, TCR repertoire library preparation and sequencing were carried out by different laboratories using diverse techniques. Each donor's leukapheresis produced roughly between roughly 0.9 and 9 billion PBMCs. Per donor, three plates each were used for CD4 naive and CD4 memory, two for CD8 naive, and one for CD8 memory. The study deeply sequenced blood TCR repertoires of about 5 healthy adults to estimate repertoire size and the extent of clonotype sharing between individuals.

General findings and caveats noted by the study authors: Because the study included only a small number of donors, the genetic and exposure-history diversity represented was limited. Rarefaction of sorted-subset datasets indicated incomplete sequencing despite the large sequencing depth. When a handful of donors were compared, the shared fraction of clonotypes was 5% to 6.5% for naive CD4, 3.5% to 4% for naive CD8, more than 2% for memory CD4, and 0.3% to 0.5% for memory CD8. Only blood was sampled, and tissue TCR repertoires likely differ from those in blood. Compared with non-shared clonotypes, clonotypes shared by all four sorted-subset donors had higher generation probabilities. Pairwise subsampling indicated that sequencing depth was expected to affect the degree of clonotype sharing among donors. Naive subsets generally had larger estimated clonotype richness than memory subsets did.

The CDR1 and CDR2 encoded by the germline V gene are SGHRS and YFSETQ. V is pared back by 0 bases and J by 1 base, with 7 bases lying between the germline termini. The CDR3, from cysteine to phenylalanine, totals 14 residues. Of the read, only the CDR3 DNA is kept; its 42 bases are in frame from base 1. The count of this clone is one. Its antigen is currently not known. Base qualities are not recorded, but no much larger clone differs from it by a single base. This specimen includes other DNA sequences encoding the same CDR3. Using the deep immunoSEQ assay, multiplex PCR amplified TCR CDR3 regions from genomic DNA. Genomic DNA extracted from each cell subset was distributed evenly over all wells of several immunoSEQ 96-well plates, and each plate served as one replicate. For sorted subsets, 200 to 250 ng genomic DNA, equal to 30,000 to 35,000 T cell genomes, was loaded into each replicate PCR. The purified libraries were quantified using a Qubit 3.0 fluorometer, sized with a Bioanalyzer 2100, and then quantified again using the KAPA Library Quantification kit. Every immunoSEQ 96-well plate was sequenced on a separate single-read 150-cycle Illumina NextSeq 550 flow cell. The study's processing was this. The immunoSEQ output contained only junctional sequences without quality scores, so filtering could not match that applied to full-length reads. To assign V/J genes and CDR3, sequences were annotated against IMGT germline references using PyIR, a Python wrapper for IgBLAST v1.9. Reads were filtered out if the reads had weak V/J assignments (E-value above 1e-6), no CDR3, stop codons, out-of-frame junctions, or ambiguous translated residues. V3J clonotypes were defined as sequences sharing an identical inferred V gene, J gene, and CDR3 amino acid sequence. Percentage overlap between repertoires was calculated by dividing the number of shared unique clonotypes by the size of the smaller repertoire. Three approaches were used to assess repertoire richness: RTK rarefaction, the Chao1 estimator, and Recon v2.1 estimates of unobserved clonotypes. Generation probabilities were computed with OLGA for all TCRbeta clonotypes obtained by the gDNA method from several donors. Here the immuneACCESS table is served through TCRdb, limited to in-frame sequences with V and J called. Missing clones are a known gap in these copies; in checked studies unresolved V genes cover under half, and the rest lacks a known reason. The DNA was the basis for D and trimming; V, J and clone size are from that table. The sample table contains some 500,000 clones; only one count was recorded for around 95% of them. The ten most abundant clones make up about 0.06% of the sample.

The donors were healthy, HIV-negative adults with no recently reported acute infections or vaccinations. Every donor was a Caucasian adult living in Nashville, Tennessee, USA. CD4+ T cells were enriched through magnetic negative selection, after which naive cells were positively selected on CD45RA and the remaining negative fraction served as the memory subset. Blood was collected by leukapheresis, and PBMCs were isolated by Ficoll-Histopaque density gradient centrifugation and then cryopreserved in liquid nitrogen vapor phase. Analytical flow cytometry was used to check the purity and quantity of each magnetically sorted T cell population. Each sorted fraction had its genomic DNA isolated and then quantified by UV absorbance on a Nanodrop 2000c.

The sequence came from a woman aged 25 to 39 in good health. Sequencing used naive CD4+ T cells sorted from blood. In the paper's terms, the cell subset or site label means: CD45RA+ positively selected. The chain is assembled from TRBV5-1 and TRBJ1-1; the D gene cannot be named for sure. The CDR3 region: CASSLAGGNTEAFF. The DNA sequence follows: TGCGCCAGCAGCTTGGCCGGCGGGAACACTGAAGCTTTCTTT.